Each of the 9 T cell receptor beta chains below was sequenced from the same sample in a study of cytomegalovirus exposure and HLA in healthy donors. It was with 60 Vbeta and 13 Jbeta primers that the PCR ran. The assay was immunoSEQ multiplex PCR, and TCRdb's table has in-frame clones only and misses some. The sample features about 120,000 clones, with around 4% in its top ten. The sample was PBMCs. These receptors all stem from a man between 18 and 29 years old in good health and CMV-seronegative.

The CDR3 region has the DNA TGTGCCAGCAGGGCTACAGGGGCCTTCAATCAGCCCCAGCATTTT. This gives the protein CASRATGAFNQPQHF. The genes are TRBV27 and TRBJ1-5, with TRBD1 identical over 7 bases. Germline trimming cut 6 bases from V and 3 bases from J; bases unmatched to any gene: 8. The CDR3 length is 15 residues. Germline CDR1 and CDR2: MNHEY and SMNVEV (reference sequence).

The chain combines TRBV5-4 with TRBJ1-1, with D possibly matching TRBD1 (5 bases). The germline V and J ends were trimmed by 3 bases and 6 bases, with 12 bases remaining between them. CDR1 SGHNT and CDR2 YYREEE come from the germline V gene (reference sequence). CDR3 length equals 13 residues. Here the CDR3 reads CASSSQGDAEAFF. CDR3 in DNA: TGTGCCAGCAGCTCCCAGGGCGATGCTGAAGCTTTCTTT.

This chain connects TRBV18 to TRBJ2-2; 10 positions match TRBD2. The CDR3 contains 15 residues. V shed 3 bases and J 5 bases; nucleotides not matched to a gene: 3. Germline lookup yields CDR1 KGHSH and CDR2 LQKENI. The CDR3 loop is CASSPGLARTGELFF. The DNA of the CDR3 is TGTGCCAGCTCACCGGGACTAGCGCGGACCGGGGAGCTGTTTTTT.

The chain has TRBV5-6 and TRBJ1-1, with 9 bases matching TRBD1. The CDR3 is made up of 15 amino acids. V lost 1 base to trimming and J lost 5 bases; unmatched junction nucleotides: 6. In germline, CDR1 is SGHDT, CDR2 YYEEEE. In DNA, the CDR3 is TGTGCCAGCAGCTTGACAGGGGGCCGCGCGACTGAAGCTTTCTTT. It translates to CASSLTGGRATEAFF.

The CDR3 bases are TGTGCCAGTAGACCAGACAGGGGGCTATATGGCTACACCTTC. Protein sequence: CASRPDRGLYGYTF. J is TRBJ1-2 and V is TRBV19, with 10 bases identical to TRBD1. The CDR3 runs to 14 residues. V shed 6 bases, J shed 5 bases, and the junction held 6 bases outside the gene matches. Germline V gene data show CDR1 as LNHDA and CDR2 as SQIVND (reference sequence). The full variable domain, in which reference TRBV19 and TRBJ1-2 provide the parts outside the CDR3, is DGGITQSPKYLFRKEGQNVTLSCEQNLNHDAMYWYRQDPGQGLRLIYYSQIVNDFQKGDIAEGYSVSREKKESFPLTVTSAQKNPTAFYLCASRPDRGLYGYTFGSGTRLTVV.

The V call is TRBV5-1, the J call TRBJ2-3; TRBD2 matches 9 bases. CDR1 and CDR2 (germline): SGHRS, YFSETQ. J gave up 6 bases and V 0 bases, and 8 bases lay outside the gene matches. The CDR3 has 16 amino acids. The CDR3 spells CASSLAGTSGWDTQYF. The DNA of the CDR3 is TGCGCCAGCAGCTTGGCCGGTACTAGCGGGTGGGATACGCAGTATTTT. Filled out from reference TRBV5-1 and TRBJ2-3, the complete variable domain reads KAGVTQTPRYLIKTRGQQVTLSCSPISGHRSVSWYQQTPGQGLQFLFEYFSETQRNKGNFPGRFSGRQFSNSRSEMNVSTLELGDSALYLCASSLAGTSGWDTQYFGPGTRLTVL.

The chain combines TRBV6-1 with TRBJ1-5; TRBD1 agrees at 8 bases. Germline trimming cut 2 bases from V and 5 bases from J; bases unmatched to any gene: 2. CDR3 length: 14 residues. CDR1 is MNHNS, CDR2 SASEGT, per germline. The DNA of the CDR3 is TGTGCCAGCAGTGAATCAGGGGGCGATCAGCCCCAGCATTTT. It encodes CASSESGGDQPQHF.

J is TRBJ1-1 and V is TRBV5-6; TRBD1 is a possible D gene (5 bases). The CDR3 consists of 16 residues. V lost 2 bases and J lost 6, with 20 bases in between. Germline CDR1 and CDR2: SGHDT and YYEEEE. The CDR3 region is CASSFSVDSFSPEAFF. CDR3 sequence (DNA): TGTGCCAGCAGCTTCTCTGTAGACAGTTTCTCCCCTGAAGCTTTCTTT.

This chain uses TRBV7-9 with TRBJ2-3; 8 bases line up with TRBD2. The germline gives CDR1 SEHNR, CDR2 FQNEAQ (reference sequence). V was pared by 3 bases and J by 3 bases, with 8 bases of the junction left unmatched. The CDR3 contains 16 residues. CDR3 protein: CASSFGGSGGTDTQYF. The DNA of the CDR3 is TGTGCCAGCAGCTTCGGAGGGAGCGGGGGAACAGATACGCAGTATTTT.